These T cell receptor beta chains were read from a single sample in a study of blood T cell repertoires in COVID-19. Produced via immunoSEQ multiplex PCR; TCRdb's table is partial and in-frame only. The sample carries a few hundred thousand clones, more than 75% recorded once. The sequenced sample consisted of PBMCs or T cells enriched from blood (not recorded which). The origin of the receptors is a man aged 40-49 years in a cohort exposed to, infected with or recovered from COVID-19 (not recorded which). Both conserved end residues are part of each CDR3.

j_call: TRBJ2-2; cdr3_length: 13; v_call: TRBV10-3; cdr3_aa: CAITEREAGELFF
j_call: TRBJ2-1; cdr3_length: 14; v_call: TRBV10-3; cdr3_aa: CAIKATGDSNEQFF
j_call: TRBJ2-7; cdr3_length: 13; v_call: TRBV28; cdr3_aa: CASSLAHFYEQYF
j_call: TRBJ2-6; cdr3_length: 15; v_call: TRBV11-2; cdr3_aa: CASSAFSIGANVLTF
j_call: TRBJ1-6; cdr3_length: 12; v_call: TRBV30; cdr3_aa: CAWSSPNSPLHF
j_call: TRBJ2-2; cdr3_length: 14; v_call: TRBV7-3; cdr3_aa: CASSSQGQPGELFF
j_call: TRBJ2-2; cdr3_length: 14; v_call: TRBV6-1; cdr3_aa: CASSEEPFTGELFF
j_call: TRBJ2-7; cdr3_length: 16; v_call: TRBV19; cdr3_aa: CASSIGTDGNSYEQYF
j_call: TRBJ1-1; cdr3_length: 15; v_call: TRBV6-5; cdr3_aa: CASSYRGQGYTEAFF
j_call: TRBJ1-1; cdr3_length: 17; v_call: TRBV7-6; cdr3_aa: CASSLARTVYRHTEAFF
j_call: TRBJ2-1; cdr3_length: 15; v_call: TRBV19; cdr3_aa: CASSMGSSGRNEQFF
j_call: TRBJ1-4; cdr3_length: 13; v_call: TRBV5-1; cdr3_aa: CASSEDIYEKLFF
j_call: TRBJ2-7; cdr3_length: 13; v_call: TRBV11-2; cdr3_aa: CASSPGFQSKQYF
j_call: TRBJ2-3; cdr3_length: 15; v_call: TRBV5-5; cdr3_aa: CASSSGGLALDTQYF
j_call: TRBJ2-1; cdr3_length: 15; v_call: TRBV5-6; cdr3_aa: CASSLVGGEPNEQFF
j_call: TRBJ2-3; cdr3_length: 13; v_call: TRBV18; cdr3_aa: CASQGDPTDTQYF
j_call: TRBJ2-2; cdr3_length: 16; v_call: TRBV9; cdr3_aa: CASSVEASLVVGELFF
j_call: TRBJ2-2; cdr3_length: 14; v_call: TRBV3-1/TRBV3-2; cdr3_aa: CASSQNQGSGELFF
j_call: TRBJ2-1; cdr3_length: 12; v_call: TRBV3-1/TRBV3-2; cdr3_aa: CASSHLRTGQFF
j_call: TRBJ2-1; cdr3_length: 16; v_call: TRBV9; cdr3_aa: CASSVGGTGLVNEQFF
j_call: TRBJ1-6; cdr3_length: 14; v_call: TRBV3-1/TRBV3-2; cdr3_aa: CASSQDQTNSPLHF
j_call: TRBJ2-1; cdr3_length: 14; v_call: TRBV5-1; cdr3_aa: CASRTSGENNEQFF
j_call: TRBJ2-3; cdr3_length: 15; v_call: TRBV27; cdr3_aa: CASSFSGSLTDTQYF
j_call: TRBJ2-7; cdr3_length: 14; v_call: TRBV3-1/TRBV3-2; cdr3_aa: CASSPPGLGVEQYF
j_call: TRBJ2-7; cdr3_length: 17; v_call: TRBV7-6; cdr3_aa: CASSPFGAVFSSYEQYF
j_call: TRBJ1-4; cdr3_length: 14; v_call: TRBV7-9; cdr3_aa: CASSNERLNEKLFF
j_call: TRBJ2-1; cdr3_length: 15; v_call: TRBV9; cdr3_aa: CASSPQGSSYNEQFF
j_call: TRBJ2-7; cdr3_length: 14; v_call: TRBV5-1; cdr3_aa: CASRTSGSSYEQYF
j_call: TRBJ1-1; cdr3_length: 14; v_call: TRBV5-1; cdr3_aa: CARGGGGMNTEAFF
j_call: TRBJ2-4; cdr3_length: 16; v_call: TRBV5-6; cdr3_aa: CASSLVSGAAKNIQYF
j_call: TRBJ2-2; cdr3_length: 16; v_call: TRBV28; cdr3_aa: CASRSPASGITGELFF
j_call: TRBJ2-1; cdr3_length: 16; v_call: TRBV11-2; cdr3_aa: CASSTSGTSGGNEQFF
j_call: TRBJ1-4; cdr3_length: 16; v_call: TRBV7-6; cdr3_aa: CASSAMTGTALEKLFF
j_call: TRBJ2-3; cdr3_length: 17; v_call: TRBV18; cdr3_aa: CASSLSGTAVSTDTQYF
j_call: TRBJ2-2; cdr3_length: 12; v_call: TRBV27; cdr3_aa: CASRKGGGELFF
j_call: TRBJ2-2; cdr3_length: 15; v_call: TRBV27; cdr3_aa: CASSRLAGGGGELFF
j_call: TRBJ2-7; cdr3_length: 16; v_call: TRBV4-1; cdr3_aa: CASSQSLPDSSYEQYF
j_call: TRBJ2-1; cdr3_length: 17; v_call: TRBV14; cdr3_aa: CASSQDGRRGSYNEQFF
j_call: TRBJ1-1; cdr3_length: 14; v_call: TRBV6-4; cdr3_aa: CASSDGQGNTEAFF
j_call: TRBJ1-3; cdr3_length: 15; v_call: TRBV28; cdr3_aa: CASSGFRPSGDTIYF
j_call: TRBJ2-3; cdr3_length: 16; v_call: TRBV4-2; cdr3_aa: CASSTLSGSGPDTQYF
j_call: TRBJ1-6; cdr3_length: 13; v_call: TRBV30; cdr3_aa: CAGDRGLNSPLHF
j_call: TRBJ2-1; cdr3_length: 16; v_call: TRBV7-2; cdr3_aa: CASSLSGAGGRNEQFF
j_call: TRBJ1-1; cdr3_length: 13; v_call: TRBV5-1; cdr3_aa: CASSPPGEGVAFF
j_call: TRBJ1-5; cdr3_length: 14; v_call: TRBV28; cdr3_aa: CASSRGGSNQPQHF
j_call: TRBJ2-7; cdr3_length: 14; v_call: TRBV19; cdr3_aa: CASSTRDTSYEQYF
j_call: TRBJ1-1; cdr3_length: 13; v_call: TRBV10-2; cdr3_aa: CASRWDRGSEAFF
j_call: TRBJ2-1; cdr3_length: 14; v_call: TRBV9; cdr3_aa: CASSVTREHNEQFF